This TCR beta chain comes out of a study of vaccination and CD4 T cells after COVID-19. The Oncomine TCR Beta short-read assay sequenced DNA from cultured CD4+ T cells. TCRdb processed the PCR reads anew with MiXCR; each CDR3 protein has one entry. The data show over 3,500 distinct CDR3 sequences, 21% seen once. The ends were cut back, 2 bases at V and 3 bases at J, with 6 bases in the middle. The CDR3 extends over 13 amino acids. CDR1 and CDR2 (germline): SGHTA, FQGNSA. For this clonotype: Its specificity is unknown.

As for treatment: roughly 10-day PBMC culture with coronavirus spike peptide pools or control peptides (ViraFEST assay). It was after about 10 days of culture that CD4+ T cells were isolated by negative selection. This receptor was obtained from a human donor who had recovered from COVID-19. Sequences were obtained from CD4+ T cells from blood, cultured in vitro. The V call is TRBV7-2, the J call TRBJ2-3, with D uncertain. The chain's CDR3 is CASSLKGTDTQYF. DNA for the CDR3: TGTGCCAGCAGCTTAAAAGGGACAGATACGCAGTATTTT.